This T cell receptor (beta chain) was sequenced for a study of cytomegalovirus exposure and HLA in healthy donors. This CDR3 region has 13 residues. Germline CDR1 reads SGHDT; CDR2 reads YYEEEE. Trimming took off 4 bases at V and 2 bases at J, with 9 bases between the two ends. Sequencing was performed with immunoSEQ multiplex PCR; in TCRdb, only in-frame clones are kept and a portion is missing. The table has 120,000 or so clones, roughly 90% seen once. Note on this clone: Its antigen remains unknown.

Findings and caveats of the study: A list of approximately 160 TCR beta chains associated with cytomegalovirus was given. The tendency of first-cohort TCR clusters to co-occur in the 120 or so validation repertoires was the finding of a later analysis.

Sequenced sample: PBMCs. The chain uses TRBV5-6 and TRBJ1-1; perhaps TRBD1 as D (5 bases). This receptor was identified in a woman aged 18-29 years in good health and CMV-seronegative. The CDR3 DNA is TGTGCCAGCAGCGTAGACAGTAACACTGAAGCTTTCTTT. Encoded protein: CASSVDSNTEAFF.